A single T cell receptor beta chain is shown here with its context. These data are taken from a study of blood T cell repertoires in COVID-19. Germline CDR1 reads SGHRS; CDR2 reads YFSETQ. Trimming removed 0 bases at V and 3 bases at J, with 10 bases between. This CDR3 region has 15 residues. Assay used: immunoSEQ multiplex PCR; TCRdb lists only in-frame clones, some missing. The table lists more than 150,000 clones, about 86% of them singletons. Input material: peripheral blood. The sequence was collected from a man aged 18 to 35 with acute or convalescent COVID-19. This chain joins TRBV5-1 and TRBJ1-3; D is ambiguous. The CDR3 DNA reads TGCGCCAGCAGCTTGGCTTACAGTGGTGGAAACACCATATATTTT. This encodes CASSLAYSGGNTIYF.